Here is one T cell receptor beta chain with its context. Produced via immunoSEQ multiplex PCR; TCRdb's table is partial and in-frame only. The sample shows fewer than 75,000 clones, 70% to 90% of them seen only once. Autoimmune disease history or systemic immunosuppression barred patients. This entry comes from a study of OX40 agonist ivuxolimab in advanced cancers. The trim removed 0 bases at V and 7 bases at J, leaving 8 bases unmatched. The CDR3 is 16 residues long. Germline V gene data show CDR1 as SGHRS and CDR2 as YFSETQ. This clonotype originated in an adult with an advanced solid tumor such as melanoma, head and neck, liver or kidney cancer. Specimen: CD4+ or CD8+ T cells sorted from blood, collected in a trial of the OX40 agonist ivuxolimab. V usage is TRBV5-1 and J usage is TRBJ2-2, with 8 bases identical to TRBD1. CDR3 in amino acids: CASSLGLGQGSGELFF. DNA for the CDR3: TGCGCCAGCAGCTTGGGTCTAGGACAGGGCAGCGGGGAGCTGTTTTTT. Full variable domain (remainder filled in from reference TRBV5-1 and TRBJ2-2): KAGVTQTPRYLIKTRGQQVTLSCSPISGHRSVSWYQQTPGQGLQFLFEYFSETQRNKGNFPGRFSGRQFSNSRSEMNVSTLELGDSALYLCASSLGLGQGSGELFFGEGSRLTVL.